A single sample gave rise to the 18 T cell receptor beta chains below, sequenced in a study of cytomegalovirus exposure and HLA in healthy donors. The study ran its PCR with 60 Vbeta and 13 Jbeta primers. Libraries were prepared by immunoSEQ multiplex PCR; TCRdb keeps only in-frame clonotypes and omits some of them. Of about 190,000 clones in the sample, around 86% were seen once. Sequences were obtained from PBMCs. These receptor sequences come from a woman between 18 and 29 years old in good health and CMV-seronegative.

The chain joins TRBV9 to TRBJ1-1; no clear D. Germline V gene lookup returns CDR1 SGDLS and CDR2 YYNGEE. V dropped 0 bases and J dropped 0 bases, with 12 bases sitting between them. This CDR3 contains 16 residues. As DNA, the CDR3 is TGTGCCAGCAGCGTAGCGCCCGAGTCCATGAACACTGAAGCTTTCTTT. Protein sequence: CASSVAPESMNTEAFF.

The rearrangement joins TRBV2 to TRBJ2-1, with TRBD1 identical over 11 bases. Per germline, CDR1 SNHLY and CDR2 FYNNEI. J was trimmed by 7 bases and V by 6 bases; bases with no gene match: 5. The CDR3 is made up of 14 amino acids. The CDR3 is CASSPDRGLNEQFF. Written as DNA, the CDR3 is TGTGCCAGCAGCCCGGACAGGGGGCTAAATGAGCAGTTCTTC.

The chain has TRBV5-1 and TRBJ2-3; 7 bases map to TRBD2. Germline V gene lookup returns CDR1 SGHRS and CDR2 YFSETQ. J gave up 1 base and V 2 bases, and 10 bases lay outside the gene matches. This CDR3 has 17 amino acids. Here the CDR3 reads CASSFGGRGTGTDTQYF. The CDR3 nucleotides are TGCGCCAGCAGCTTCGGCGGGAGAGGGACGGGCACAGATACGCAGTATTTT.

CDR3 nucleotides: TGCGCCAGCAGCCAATACAGTGTTAGACCCCTCAGGGACTTACCCGAGCAGTACTTC. Protein sequence: CASSQYSVRPLRDLPEQYF. The V and J genes are TRBV4-3 and TRBJ2-7, with D maybe TRBD2 (6 bases). Germline assignment: CDR1 LGHNA and CDR2 YSLEER. The CDR3 is made up of 19 amino acids. V lost 2 bases, J lost 6 bases, and 29 bases lay in between.

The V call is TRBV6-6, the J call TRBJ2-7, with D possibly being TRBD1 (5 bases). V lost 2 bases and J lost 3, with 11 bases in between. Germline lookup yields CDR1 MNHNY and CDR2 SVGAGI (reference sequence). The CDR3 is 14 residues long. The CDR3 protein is CASSYADTRYEQYF. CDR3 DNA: TGTGCCAGCAGTTACGCGGACACACGCTACGAGCAGTACTTC.

The chain's CDR3 is CASSEGTSGGIDEQFF. The CDR3 region has the DNA TGTGCCAGCAGTGAAGGGACTAGCGGGGGGATCGATGAGCAGTTCTTC. This chain joins TRBV25-1 and TRBJ2-1, with 15 positions matching TRBD2. Trimming at V came to 2 bases and at J to 8 bases, leaving 4 bases not matched to a gene. From germline, CDR1 is MGHDK and CDR2 SYGVNS. The CDR3 loop spans 16 amino acids.

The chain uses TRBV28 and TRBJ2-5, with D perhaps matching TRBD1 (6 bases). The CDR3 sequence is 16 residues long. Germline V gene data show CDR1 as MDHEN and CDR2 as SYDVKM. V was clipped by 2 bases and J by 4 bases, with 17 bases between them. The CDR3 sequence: CASSLGGRGVRETQYF. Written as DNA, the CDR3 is TGTGCCAGCAGTTTAGGGGGCAGGGGAGTACGAGAGACCCAGTACTTC.

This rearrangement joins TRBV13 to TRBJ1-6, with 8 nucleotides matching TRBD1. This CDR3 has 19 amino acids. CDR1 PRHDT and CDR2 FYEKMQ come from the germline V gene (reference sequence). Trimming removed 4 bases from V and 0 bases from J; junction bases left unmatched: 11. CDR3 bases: TGTGCCAGCAGCTCGACAACTGGGACAGGTTCCTCCTATAATTCACCCCTCCACTTT. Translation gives CASSSTTGTGSSYNSPLHF. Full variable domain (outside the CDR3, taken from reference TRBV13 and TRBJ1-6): AAGVIQSPRHLIKEKRETATLKCYPIPRHDTVYWYQQGPGQDPQFLISFYEKMQSDKGSIPDRFSAQQFSDYHSELNMSSLELGDSALYFCASSSTTGTGSSYNSPLHFGNGTRLTVT.

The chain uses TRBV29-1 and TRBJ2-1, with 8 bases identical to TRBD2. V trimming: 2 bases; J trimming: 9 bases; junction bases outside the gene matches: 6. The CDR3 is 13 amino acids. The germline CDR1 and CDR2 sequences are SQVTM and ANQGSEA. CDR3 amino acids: CSVEPGGGGEQFF. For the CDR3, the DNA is TGCAGCGTTGAACCCGGGGGGGGCGGTGAGCAGTTCTTC.

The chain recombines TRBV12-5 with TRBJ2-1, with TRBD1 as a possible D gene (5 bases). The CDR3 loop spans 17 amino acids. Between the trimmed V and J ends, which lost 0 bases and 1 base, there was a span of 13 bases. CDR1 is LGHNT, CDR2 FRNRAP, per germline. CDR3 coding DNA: TGTGCTAGTGGTTTGGTTCCTGGGTCAGGGTCCTACAATGAGCAGTTCTTC. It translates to CASGLVPGSGSYNEQFF. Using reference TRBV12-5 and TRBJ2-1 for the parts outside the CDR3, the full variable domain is DARVTQTPRHKVTEMGQEVTMRCQPILGHNTVFWYRQTMMQGLELLAYFRNRAPLDDSGMPKDRFSAEMPDATLATLKIQPSEPRDSAVYFCASGLVPGSGSYNEQFFGPGTRLTVL.

The chain's CDR3 is CASSPGPGKGGNQPQHF. CDR3 sequence (DNA): TGCGCCAGCAGCCCCGGACCGGGAAAAGGCGGCAATCAGCCCCAGCATTTT. The chain links TRBV5-1 to TRBJ1-5, with no clear D. V lost 4 bases, J lost 2 bases, and 19 bases lay in between. Germline lookup yields CDR1 SGHRS and CDR2 YFSETQ. The length of the CDR3 is 17 residues.

The CDR3 coding sequence is TGTGCCAGTAGTGTCAGGGTGAATCAGCCCCAGCATTTT. The encoded protein is CASSVRVNQPQHF. This chain joins TRBV19 and TRBJ1-5; TRBD1 is a possible D gene (5 bases). Trimming left V 5 bases short and J 4 bases short, with 9 bases between. CDR3 length: 13 residues. Germline V lookup: CDR1 LNHDA, CDR2 SQIVND (reference sequence).

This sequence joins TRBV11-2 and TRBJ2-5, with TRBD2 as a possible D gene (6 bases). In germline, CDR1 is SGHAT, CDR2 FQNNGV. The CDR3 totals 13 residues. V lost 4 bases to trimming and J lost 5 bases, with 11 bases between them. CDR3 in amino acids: CASSSRGGETQYF. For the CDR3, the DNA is TGTGCCAGCAGCTCCCGTGGGGGGGAGACCCAGTACTTC.

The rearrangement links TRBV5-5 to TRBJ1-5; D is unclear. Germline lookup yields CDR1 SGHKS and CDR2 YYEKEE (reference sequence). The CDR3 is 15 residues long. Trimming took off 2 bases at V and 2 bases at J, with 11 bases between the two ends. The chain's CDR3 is CASSFGESGNQPQHF. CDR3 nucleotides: TGTGCCAGCAGCTTCGGGGAGTCTGGCAATCAGCCCCAGCATTTT.

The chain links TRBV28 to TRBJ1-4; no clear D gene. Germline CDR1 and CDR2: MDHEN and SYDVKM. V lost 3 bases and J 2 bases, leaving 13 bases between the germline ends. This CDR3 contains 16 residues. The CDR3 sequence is CASSLSFPGTNEKLFF. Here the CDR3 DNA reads TGTGCCAGCAGTTTGTCTTTTCCGGGGACTAATGAAAAACTGTTTTTT.

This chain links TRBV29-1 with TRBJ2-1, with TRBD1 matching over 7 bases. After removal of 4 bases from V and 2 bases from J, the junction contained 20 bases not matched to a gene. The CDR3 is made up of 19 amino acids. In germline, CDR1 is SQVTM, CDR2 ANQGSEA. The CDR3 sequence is CSVVGTVSFRRRAYNEQFF. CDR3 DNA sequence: TGCAGCGTTGTAGGGACAGTATCTTTCCGTCGAAGGGCCTACAATGAGCAGTTCTTC.

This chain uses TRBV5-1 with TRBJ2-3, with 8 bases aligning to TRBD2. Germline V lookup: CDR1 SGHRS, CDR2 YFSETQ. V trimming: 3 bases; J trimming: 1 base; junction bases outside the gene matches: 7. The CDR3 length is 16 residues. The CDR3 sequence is CASSSDGGGRTDTQYF. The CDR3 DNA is TGCGCCAGCAGCTCCGACGGGGGGGGCCGCACAGATACGCAGTATTTT.

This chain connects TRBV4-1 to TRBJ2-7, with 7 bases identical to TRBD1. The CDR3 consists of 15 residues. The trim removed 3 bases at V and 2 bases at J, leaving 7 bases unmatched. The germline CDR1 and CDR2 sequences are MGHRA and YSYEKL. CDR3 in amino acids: CASSQGPGQTYEQYF. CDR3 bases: TGCGCCAGCAGCCAGGGCCCGGGACAGACCTACGAGCAGTACTTC.